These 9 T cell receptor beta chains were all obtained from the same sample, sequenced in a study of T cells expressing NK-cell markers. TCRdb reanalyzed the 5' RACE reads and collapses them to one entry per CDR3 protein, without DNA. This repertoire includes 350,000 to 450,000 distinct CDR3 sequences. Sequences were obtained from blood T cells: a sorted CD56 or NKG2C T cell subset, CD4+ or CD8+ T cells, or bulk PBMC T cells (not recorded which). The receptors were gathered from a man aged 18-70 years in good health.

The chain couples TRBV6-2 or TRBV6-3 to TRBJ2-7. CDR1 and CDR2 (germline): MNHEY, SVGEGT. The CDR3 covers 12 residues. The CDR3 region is CASSRRRNEQYF.

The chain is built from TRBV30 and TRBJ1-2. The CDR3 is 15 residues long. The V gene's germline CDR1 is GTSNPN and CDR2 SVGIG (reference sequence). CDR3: CAWSGIRETYYGYTF.

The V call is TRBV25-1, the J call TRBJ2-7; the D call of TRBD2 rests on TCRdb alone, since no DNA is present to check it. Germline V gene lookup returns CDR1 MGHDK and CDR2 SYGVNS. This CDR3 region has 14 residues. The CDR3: CASSMAGGPHEQYF.

The CDR3 protein is CSVTGILAKNIQYF. This chain connects TRBV29-1 to TRBJ2-4; TCRdb names TRBD1, which stays unverified in the absence of DNA. The length of the CDR3 is 14 residues. Germline V gene lookup returns CDR1 SQVTM and CDR2 ANQGSEA.

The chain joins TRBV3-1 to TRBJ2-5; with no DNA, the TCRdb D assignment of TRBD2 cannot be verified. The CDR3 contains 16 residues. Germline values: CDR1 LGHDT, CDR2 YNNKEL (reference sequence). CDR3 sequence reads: CATLPWGSGGQETQYF.

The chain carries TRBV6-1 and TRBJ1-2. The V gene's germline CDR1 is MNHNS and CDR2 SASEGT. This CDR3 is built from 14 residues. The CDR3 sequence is CASSALASNYGYTF.

The chain's CDR3 is CASSLAVAGPYEQYF. V usage is TRBV7-2 and J usage is TRBJ2-7; TCRdb reports TRBD1, a call that lacks DNA to check it against. The germline V gene encodes CDR1 SGHTA and CDR2 FQGNSA. CDR3 length equals 15 residues.

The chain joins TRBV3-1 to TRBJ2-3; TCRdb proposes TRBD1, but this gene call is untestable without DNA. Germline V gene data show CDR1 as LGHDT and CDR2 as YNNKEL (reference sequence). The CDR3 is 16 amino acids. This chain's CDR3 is CASSQNNGGITDTQYF.

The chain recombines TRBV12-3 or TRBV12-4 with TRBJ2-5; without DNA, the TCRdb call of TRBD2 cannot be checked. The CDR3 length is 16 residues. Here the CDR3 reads CASSLGERGAEGTQYF.